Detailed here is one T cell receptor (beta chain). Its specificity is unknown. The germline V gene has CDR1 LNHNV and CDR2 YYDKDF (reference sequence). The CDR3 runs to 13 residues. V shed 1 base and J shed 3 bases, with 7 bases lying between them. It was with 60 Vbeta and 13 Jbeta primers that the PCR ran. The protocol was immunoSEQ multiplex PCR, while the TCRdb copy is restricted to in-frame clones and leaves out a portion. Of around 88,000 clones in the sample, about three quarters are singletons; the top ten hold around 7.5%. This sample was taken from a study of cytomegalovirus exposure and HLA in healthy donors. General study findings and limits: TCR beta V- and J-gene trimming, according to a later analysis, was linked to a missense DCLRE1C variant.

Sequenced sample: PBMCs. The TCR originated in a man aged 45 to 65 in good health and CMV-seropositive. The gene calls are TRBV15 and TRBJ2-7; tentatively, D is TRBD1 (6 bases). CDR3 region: CATSRVRGYEQYF. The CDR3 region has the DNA TGTGCCACCAGCAGAGTCAGGGGCTACGAGCAGTACTTC.